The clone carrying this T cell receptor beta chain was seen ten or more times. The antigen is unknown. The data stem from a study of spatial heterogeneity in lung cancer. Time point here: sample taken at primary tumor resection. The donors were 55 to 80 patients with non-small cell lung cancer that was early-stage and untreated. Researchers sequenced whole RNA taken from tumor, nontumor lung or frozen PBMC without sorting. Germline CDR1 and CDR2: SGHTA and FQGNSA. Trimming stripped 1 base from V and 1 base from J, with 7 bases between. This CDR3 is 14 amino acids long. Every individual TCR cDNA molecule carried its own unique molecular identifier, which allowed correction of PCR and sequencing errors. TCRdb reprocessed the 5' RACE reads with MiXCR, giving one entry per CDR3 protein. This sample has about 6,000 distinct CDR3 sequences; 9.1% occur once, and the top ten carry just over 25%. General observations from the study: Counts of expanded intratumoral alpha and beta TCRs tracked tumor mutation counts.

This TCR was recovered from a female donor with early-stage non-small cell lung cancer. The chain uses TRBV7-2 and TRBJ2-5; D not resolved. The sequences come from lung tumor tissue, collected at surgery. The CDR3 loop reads CASSLVTIQETQYF. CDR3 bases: TGTGCCAGCAGCTTAGTTACCATCCAAGAGACCCAGTACTTC.